The 26 T cell receptor beta chains reported below all come from one sample, sequenced in a study of T cells in Graves' hyperthyroidism and ophthalmopathy. Authors of the study amplified TCR beta CDR3 regions from RNA transcripts. HTBI primers drove first-round RT-PCR of the TCR CDR3. Each CDR3 protein gets one entry after TCRdb re-called the multiplex PCR reads with MiXCR. The sample lists some 620,000 distinct CDR3 sequences, around 15% seen once, with around 3.9% in the top ten. The material sequenced was blood. Receptor source: a woman in her thirties with Graves' hyperthyroidism.

This clonotype came up many times. This chain connects TRBV28 to TRBJ1-2; D is unresolved. CDR1 is MDHEN and CDR2 is SYDVKM in the germline V gene. The CDR3 spans 11 residues. V gave up 5 bases and J gave up 6 bases, with 7 bases separating them. Written as DNA, the CDR3 is TGTGCCAGCAGTAAGGCGGATGGCTACACCTTC. It codes for CASSKADGYTF.

This clonotype showed up many times. The CDR3 nucleotides are TGCAGTGCTAGAATCTATGGGGAACTAGTGAGAGAGACCCAGTACTTC. It codes for CSARIYGELVRETQYF. The gene calls are TRBV20-1 and TRBJ2-5; D perhaps matches TRBD2 (5 bases). This CDR3 region has 16 residues. CDR1 and CDR2 (germline): DFQATT, SNEGSKA (reference sequence). Trimming shortened V by 2 bases and J by 4 bases, and 20 bases separated the two germline ends.

This clonotype was counted at least ten times. This chain links TRBV30 with TRBJ1-5; the match to TRBD1 covers 9 bases. V lost 4 bases, J lost 6 bases, and 13 bases stayed unmatched. Per the germline V gene, CDR1 is GTSNPN and CDR2 is SVGIG (reference sequence). The CDR3 contains 16 residues. Here the CDR3 DNA reads TGTGCCTGGACCCCCGCGGGACAGGGTAGCGGTCAGCCCCAGCATTTT. Amino acid sequence: CAWTPAGQGSGQPQHF. The full variable domain, with the rest looked up from reference TRBV30 and TRBJ1-5, is SQTIHQWPATLVQPVGSPLSLECTVEGTSNPNLYWYRQAAGRGLQLLFYSVGIGQISSEVPQNLSASRPQDRQFILSSKKLLLSDSGFYLCAWTPAGQGSGQPQHFGDGTRLSIL.

This rearrangement joins TRBV29-1 to TRBJ1-5; weak D call: TRBD1 (6 bases). Germline CDR1 is SQVTM and CDR2 is ANQGSEA. Trimming left V 8 bases short and J 7 bases short, with 24 bases between. CDR3 size: 15 residues. The CDR3 sequence: CSNPGASMGGQPQHF. CDR3 in DNA: TGCAGCAATCCAGGGGCCTCCATGGGCGGGCAGCCCCAGCATTTT. Full variable domain (missing parts from reference TRBV29-1 and TRBJ1-5): SAVISQKPSRDICQRGTSLTIQCQVDSQVTMMFWYRQQPGQSLTLIATANQGSEATYESGFVIDKFPISRPNLTFSTLTVSNMSPEDSSIYLCSNPGASMGGQPQHFGDGTRLSIL.

The chain has TRBV3-1 and TRBJ2-3, with 7 bases identical to TRBD2. J lost 5 bases, V lost 0 bases, and 8 bases had no gene match. CDR1 and CDR2 (germline): LGHDT, YNNKEL (reference sequence). This CDR3 is built from 16 residues. CDR3: CASSQDLAAEEDTQYF. The CDR3 bases are TGTGCCAGCAGCCAAGACCTAGCGGCAGAGGAAGATACGCAGTATTTT.

The V and J genes are TRBV27 and TRBJ2-7; D unresolved. V shed 5 bases and J shed 1 base, with 9 bases lying between them. CDR3 length: 13 amino acids. CDR1 MNHEY and CDR2 SMNVEV come from the germline V gene (reference sequence). In DNA form, the CDR3 reads TGTGCCAGCAGTAATCTTGGTTCCTACGAGCAGTACTTC. This encodes CASSNLGSYEQYF.

This clonotype was seen ten or more times. The chain joins TRBV6-2 or TRBV6-3 to TRBJ2-7; 9 bases map to TRBD1. Germline CDR1 is MNHEY and CDR2 is SVGEGT. This CDR3 has 15 amino acids. Losses at the gene ends were 5 bases for V and 2 bases for J; bases not matched to a gene: 7. Written as DNA, the CDR3 is TGTGCCAGCAGTCCCGAGGGGACAGGGACCTACGAGCAGTACTTC. It is translated as CASSPEGTGTYEQYF.

This clonotype was counted at least ten times. The J gene is TRBJ1-1, the V gene TRBV30; D possibly corresponds to TRBD1 (5 bases). Germline loops: CDR1 GTSNPN, CDR2 SVGIG (reference sequence). This CDR3 has 12 amino acids. V lost 6 bases and J lost 1, with 9 bases in between. The DNA of the CDR3 is TGTGCCTGTTTGGGACGGAACACTGAAGCTTTCTTT. This translates into CACLGRNTEAFF.

The chain combines TRBV6-1 with TRBJ1-1; D is unclear. Germline CDR1 and CDR2: MNHNS and SASEGT. Trimming stripped 6 bases from V and 5 bases from J, with 10 bases between. CDR3 length: 12 amino acids. The chain's CDR3 is CASSDPGTEAFF. Written as DNA, the CDR3 is TGTGCCAGCAGCGACCCAGGTACTGAAGCTTTCTTT.

The sample holds many counts of this clonotype. The V gene is TRBV11-2, the J gene TRBJ2-1; D is perhaps TRBD1 or TRBD2 (5 bases each). This CDR3 is 13 amino acids long. V was clipped by 8 bases and J by 6 bases, with 14 bases between them. CDR1 is SGHAT and CDR2 is FQNNGV in the germline V gene. The chain's CDR3 is CASHGTGRNEQFF. The CDR3 DNA sequence: TGTGCCAGCCATGGGACGGGCCGCAATGAGCAGTTCTTC.

This clonotype has at least ten counts. The germline gene is not matched at one end of the junction; a read error may be the cause. V gene TRBV4-1 combines with J gene TRBJ2-1, with D maybe TRBD2 (5 bases). The CDR3 runs to 15 residues. Looked up from germline, CDR1 is MGHRA and CDR2 is YSYEKL. The CDR3 DNA sequence: TGTGCCAGCAGCTTACTCCCGGGGTCCTACAATGAGCAGTTCTTC. This gives the protein CASSLLPGSYNEQFF.

This clonotype has a single count. The chain employs TRBV19 and TRBJ2-5, with 10 bases fitting TRBD2. The CDR3 is 15 amino acids. In germline, CDR1 is LNHDA, CDR2 SQIVND (reference sequence). V lost 6 bases, J lost 5 bases, and 9 bases stayed unmatched. CDR3 in DNA: TGTGCCAGTAGAGCGAGCGGGAGGGCCAGGGAGACCCAGTACTTC. This gives the protein CASRASGRARETQYF.

This clonotype was seen many times. The rearrangement uses TRBV12-3 or TRBV12-4 and TRBJ2-1; perhaps TRBD2 as D (5 bases). The CDR3 consists of 15 residues. Trimming removed 1 base from V and 12 bases from J, with 19 bases in between. Here the CDR3 DNA reads TGTGCCAGCAGTTTAGGGGAGCACCTTGAAGGAGGGCAGTTCTTC. Protein sequence: CASSLGEHLEGGQFF.

The table lists this clonotype with many counts. This chain links TRBV30 with TRBJ2-7, with D perhaps matching TRBD2 (6 bases). The CDR3 runs to 12 residues. The germline V gene has CDR1 GTSNPN and CDR2 SVGIG (reference sequence). Trimming left V 7 bases short and J 2 bases short, with 12 bases between. CDR3 coding DNA: TGTGCCTACGGGAGAACCGCCTACGAGCAGTACTTC. It translates to CAYGRTAYEQYF.

This clonotype was observed a few times. The chain couples TRBV27 to TRBJ2-5, with D hard to call. Germline CDR1 and CDR2: MNHEY and SMNVEV (reference sequence). The CDR3 spans 13 residues. Trimming took 6 bases from V and 5 from J, leaving 13 bases between them. The CDR3 loop reads CASSGPERETQYF. In DNA, the CDR3 is TGTGCCAGCAGCGGACCCGAACGGGAGACCCAGTACTTC.

This clonotype was counted only a few times. This chain joins TRBV11-3 and TRBJ2-7, with D perhaps being TRBD1 or TRBD2 (5 bases each). V was clipped by 11 bases and J by 9 bases, with 23 bases between them. The CDR3 loop spans 13 amino acids. Germline CDR1 is SGHNT and CDR2 is YENEEA. The CDR3 loop is CASSDIGTHLQYF. DNA for the CDR3: TGTGCCTCCTCCGATATAGGGACCCATCTGCAGTACTTC.

The rearrangement joins TRBV28 to TRBJ2-3, with 8 bases fitting TRBD1. CDR1 and CDR2 (germline): MDHEN, SYDVKM. The CDR3 runs 16 residues. J lost 0 bases, V lost 5 bases, and 7 bases had no gene match. CDR3 protein: CASSPGTGRSTDTQYF. The CDR3 region has the DNA TGTGCCAGCAGTCCCGGGACAGGCCGAAGCACAGATACGCAGTATTTT.

In this sample, this clonotype turned up many times. The chain has TRBV28 and TRBJ1-1; D call uncertain. The CDR3 is made up of 13 amino acids. From germline, CDR1 is MDHEN and CDR2 SYDVKM. V was shortened by 0 bases and J by 8 bases, with 10 bases between the two germline ends. The CDR3 DNA reads TGTGCCAGCAGTTTATGGGGAGCGCAGGAAGCTTTCTTT. Its protein product is CASSLWGAQEAFF. Looking up the rest from reference TRBV28 and TRBJ1-1 gives the full variable domain: DVKVTQSSRYLVKRTGEKVFLECVQDMDHENMFWYRQDPGLGLRLIYFSYDVKMKEKGDIPEGYSVSREKKERFSLILESASTNQTSMYLCASSLWGAQEAFFGQGTRLTVV.

Regarding this clonotype: A much larger clone lies one base from this, so it may be a read error. CDR3 in DNA: TGTGCCGGCAGCCTGACTAGCTCTGCAGATACGCAGTATTTT. The encoded protein is CAGSLTSSADTQYF. The chain combines TRBV11-3 with TRBJ2-3, with TRBD2 matching over 7 bases. CDR3 length: 14 residues. Per germline, CDR1 SGHNT and CDR2 YENEEA.

This clonotype came up a few times. This sequence joins TRBV11-3 and TRBJ2-2, with TRBD1 identical over 9 bases. Germline CDR1 is SGHNT and CDR2 is YENEEA. There are 15 residues in the CDR3. V gave up 6 bases and J gave up 0 bases; unmatched junction bases: 2. For the CDR3, the DNA is TGTGCCAGCAGACAGGGGGCCCCGAACACCGGGGAGCTGTTTTTT. Amino acid sequence: CASRQGAPNTGELFF.

This clonotype appeared a single time. Possible read error: a much larger clone is one base away. The chain uses TRBV30 and TRBJ2-1, with D possibly being TRBD1 (5 bases). TRBJ2-7 explains the end of the DNA better; the J call may be wrong. Germline CDR1 and CDR2: GTSNPN and SVGIG (reference sequence). CDR3 length: 12 amino acids. CDR3 coding DNA: TGTGCCTGGAGACAGGCGTACAATGAGCAGTACTTC. It yields the protein CAWRQAYNEQYF.

This clonotype was recorded many times. The V call is TRBV2, the J call TRBJ2-5, with D possibly TRBD2 on 6 matching bases. The V gene's germline CDR1 is SNHLY and CDR2 FYNNEI. Trimming left V 2 bases short and J 0 bases short, with 13 bases between. CDR3 length: 16 amino acids. CDR3 sequence: CASSELAGPYQETQYF. Written as DNA, the CDR3 is TGTGCCAGCAGTGAATTGGCGGGGCCGTACCAAGAGACCCAGTACTTC.

Concerning this clonotype: Possible read error: a much larger clone is one base away. V usage is TRBV3-2 and J usage is TRBJ2-1; TRBD2 is the table's D call and was not checked against the DNA. TRBV3-2 is shown as a pseudogene. The CDR3 has 16 residues. The CDR3 sequence is CASSPGLAASHNEQFF. The CDR3 nucleotides read TGTGCCAGCAGCCCGGGACTAGCGGCCTCCCACAATGAGCAGTTCTTC.

This chain links TRBV2 with TRBJ1-3; D is possibly TRBD1 (5 bases). Germline loops: CDR1 SNHLY, CDR2 FYNNEI. Trimming shortened V by 4 bases and J by 8 bases, and 12 bases separated the two germline ends. The CDR3 covers 13 residues. This CDR3 is CASSVQGDHTIYF. The CDR3 DNA reads TGTGCCAGCAGTGTCCAGGGAGATCACACCATATATTTT.

This clonotype was counted many times. The chain has TRBV2 and TRBJ1-1, with 7 nucleotides matching TRBD1. CDR3 length: 15 amino acids. Germline CDR1 is SNHLY and CDR2 is FYNNEI. Trimming cost V 4 bases and J 5 bases; bases outside gene matches: 10. DNA for the CDR3: TGTGCCAGCAGTGTAGGGGGCGCAAGGCGGACTGAAGCTTTCTTT. It yields the protein CASSVGGARRTEAFF.

Concerning this clonotype itself: The conserved phenylalanine or tryptophan normally closing the CDR3 is absent here, so this likely arose from a read error. The chain links TRBV24-1 to TRBJ1-5; D gene ambiguous. V was clipped by 7 bases and J by 0 bases, with 12 bases between them. This CDR3 spans 15 amino acids. Germline CDR1 is KGHDR and CDR2 is SFDVKD. The CDR3 protein is CATSPRKGSNQPQHL. DNA of the CDR3: TGTGCCACCAGCCCGAGGAAGGGTAGCAATCAGCCCCAGCATCTT.